These 14 T cell receptor beta chains were sequenced from one sample in a study of patients and donors after allogeneic stem cell transplantation. From the RT-PCR reads, TCRdb called clonotypes with MiXCR, one entry per CDR3 protein. The sample includes about a million distinct CDR3 sequences, more than 15% of them seen just once. Sample: blood, either unsorted or a sorted T cell fraction (not recorded which). Source of these receptors: a human donor who was either an allogeneic HSCT recipient or a stem cell or donor lymphocyte infusion donor (not recorded which). It is not recorded whose cells these are; they may come from a transplant donor.

This clonotype came up a few times. V usage is TRBV30 and J usage is TRBJ1-1; unclear D gene. Germline-derived CDR1 and CDR2 are GTSNPN and SVGIG (reference sequence). This CDR3 region has 12 residues. The V and J ends lost 4 bases and 7 bases respectively, with 13 bases between them. The CDR3 nucleotides read TGTGCCTGGATTAAGGGTGTAGGTGAAGCTTTCTTT. It encodes CAWIKGVGEAFF.

This chain connects TRBV24-1 to TRBJ2-3, with D perhaps given as TRBD1 or TRBD2 (5 bases each). V was clipped by 5 bases and J by 7 bases, with 18 bases between them. Per germline, CDR1 KGHDR and CDR2 SFDVKD. This CDR3 region has 15 residues. In nucleotides, the CDR3 is TGTGCCACCAGTGTCGGTCGCCGGGACGGTAATACGCAGTATTTT. It is translated as CATSVGRRDGNTQYF.

The chain is built from TRBV25-1 and TRBJ2-7; no firm D call. Between the trimmed V and J ends, which lost 3 bases and 6 bases, there was a span of 6 bases. Germline CDR1 MGHDK, CDR2 SYGVNS. CDR3 length: 11 residues. In DNA form, the CDR3 reads TGTGCCAGCAGTGAGAGTAGCGAGCAGTACTTC. Protein sequence: CASSESSEQYF.

The CDR3 loop is CASSEMRETQYF. CDR3 in DNA: TGTGCCAGCAGTGAAATGAGAGAGACCCAGTACTTC. This chain uses TRBV2 with TRBJ2-5; unclear D gene. The germline V gene has CDR1 SNHLY and CDR2 FYNNEI. Trimming removed 2 bases at V and 4 bases at J, with 5 bases between. The CDR3 totals 12 residues.

V gene TRBV6-1 combines with J gene TRBJ2-2, with 7 bases fitting TRBD1. The V gene's germline CDR1 is MNHNS and CDR2 SASEGT. The junction had 12 bases not matched to a gene; V was cut back by 4 bases and J by 4 bases. CDR3 length equals 17 residues. CDR3 coding DNA: TGTGCCAGCAGTGGGGGACAGCCCCAACCCCTCACCGGGGAGCTGTTTTTT. This gives the protein CASSGGQPQPLTGELFF.

Only a few counts were recorded for this clonotype. V and J are TRBV20-1 and TRBJ2-5; D might be TRBD2 (6 bases). V was shortened by 6 bases and J by 4 bases, with 15 bases between the two germline ends. The germline V gene has CDR1 DFQATT and CDR2 SNEGSKA (reference sequence). The CDR3 covers 13 residues. The CDR3 bases are TGCAGTGCAAGACTAGTGGCGGGAGAGACCCAGTACTTC. Amino acids: CSARLVAGETQYF.

This clonotype appeared a few times. The CDR3 loop is CASSLKRLGEQFF. As DNA, the CDR3 is TGTGCCAGCAGCTTAAAAAGACTCGGTGAGCAGTTCTTC. This chain joins TRBV7-3 and TRBJ2-1; D unclear. The CDR3 consists of 13 residues. Trimming took 1 base from V and 9 from J, leaving 10 bases between them. Germline CDR1 and CDR2: SGHTA and FQGTGA.

The chain couples TRBV11-2 to TRBJ2-3; 16 bases align to TRBD2. Germline loops: CDR1 SGHAT, CDR2 FQNNGV. Unmatched junction bases numbered 5, after V lost 4 bases and J lost 1 base. The CDR3 contains 18 residues. The CDR3 protein is CASSSGTSGGVGTDTQYF. CDR3 nucleotides: TGTGCCAGCAGCTCCGGGACTAGCGGGGGGGTTGGCACAGATACGCAGTATTTT.

This clonotype showed up many times. CDR3 sequence (DNA): TGTGCCATCAGTGAGAGGACAGGGCCTAACTATGGCTACACCTTC. Translated, it gives CAISERTGPNYGYTF. The chain carries TRBV10-3 and TRBJ1-2; TRBD1 matches 8 bases. CDR1 is ENHRY, CDR2 SYGVKD, per germline. The ends lost 2 bases at V and 0 bases at J; junction bases unmatched: 2. The CDR3 totals 15 residues.

This rearrangement joins TRBV11-1 to TRBJ2-5; tentatively, D is TRBD2 (5 bases). Germline CDR1 reads SGHAT; CDR2 reads FQDESV (reference sequence). Trimming removed 1 base at V and 3 bases at J, with 12 bases between. The CDR3 is 15 amino acids. CDR3 DNA sequence: TGTGCCAGCAGCTTAGACGGGTTGCGGGAAGAGACCCAGTACTTC. It codes for CASSLDGLREETQYF.

The genes are TRBV19 and TRBJ2-7, with D tentatively TRBD1 or TRBD2 (5 bases each). The CDR3 length is 15 residues. V dropped 3 bases and J dropped 4 bases, with 16 bases sitting between them. Germline values: CDR1 LNHDA, CDR2 SQIVND (reference sequence). The CDR3 loop is CASSMAWDGVYEQYF. The CDR3 DNA sequence: TGTGCCAGTAGTATGGCCTGGGACGGGGTGTACGAGCAGTACTTC. The full variable domain, with the rest looked up from reference TRBV19 and TRBJ2-7, is DGGITQSPKYLFRKEGQNVTLSCEQNLNHDAMYWYRQDPGQGLRLIYYSQIVNDFQKGDIAEGYSVSREKKESFPLTVTSAQKNPTAFYLCASSMAWDGVYEQYFGPGTRLTVT.

The V call is TRBV6-4, the J call TRBJ2-7; D gene unclear. The length of the CDR3 is 15 residues. The V end lost 6 bases, the J end lost 3 bases, and 18 bases lay between the germline ends. Looked up from germline, CDR1 is MRHNA and CDR2 is SNTAGT. The CDR3 reads CASSPSYSPIYEQYF. CDR3 DNA: TGTGCCAGCAGCCCTTCATACAGCCCAATCTACGAGCAGTACTTC.

V gene TRBV5-1 combines with J gene TRBJ1-3; D unresolved. Germline CDR1 SGHRS, CDR2 YFSETQ. This CDR3 has 16 amino acids. Between the trimmed V and J ends, which lost 4 bases and 4 bases, there was a span of 18 bases. The CDR3 coding sequence is TGCGCCAGCAGCGTCGGAGGTTCAGAGGCGGGAAACACCATATATTTT. It specifies CASSVGGSEAGNTIYF. Full variable domain (outside the CDR3, taken from reference TRBV5-1 and TRBJ1-3): KAGVTQTPRYLIKTRGQQVTLSCSPISGHRSVSWYQQTPGQGLQFLFEYFSETQRNKGNFPGRFSGRQFSNSRSEMNVSTLELGDSALYLCASSVGGSEAGNTIYFGEGSWLTVV.

The chain employs TRBV6-1 and TRBJ2-7; D possibly corresponds to TRBD1 (6 bases). The CDR3 sequence is 15 residues long. V shed 6 bases and J shed 0 bases, with 15 bases lying between them. Germline V gene data show CDR1 as MNHNS and CDR2 as SASEGT. The CDR3 loop is CASSSTGRGSYEQYF. The DNA of the CDR3 is TGTGCCAGCAGCTCGACAGGTCGGGGCTCCTACGAGCAGTACTTC.